The 9 T cell receptor beta chains below all came from one sample that was sequenced in a study of OX40 agonist ivuxolimab in advanced cancers. Generated by immunoSEQ multiplex PCR, the TCRdb table keeps only in-frame clones and is missing some. This table holds 75,000 to 80,000 clones, 84% found once. Sequencing used CD4+ or CD8+ T cells sorted from blood, obtained in a trial of the OX40 agonist ivuxolimab. The receptors derive from an adult with an advanced solid tumor such as melanoma, head and neck, liver or kidney cancer.

The V and J genes are TRBV19 and TRBJ1-4; D ambiguous. This CDR3 spans 15 amino acids. Trimming took off 7 bases at V and 0 bases at J, with 12 bases between the two ends. Germline values: CDR1 LNHDA, CDR2 SQIVND (reference sequence). The CDR3: CASTPWGATNEKLFF. The CDR3 region has the DNA TGTGCCAGTACCCCTTGGGGAGCAACTAATGAAAAACTGTTTTTT.

The gene calls are TRBV7-2 and TRBJ2-7; D not certain. CDR3 size: 15 residues. Between the trimmed V and J ends, which lost 1 base and 4 bases, there was a span of 14 bases. Germline lookup yields CDR1 SGHTA and CDR2 FQGNSA. The DNA for the CDR3 is TGTGCCAGCAGCTTAGTTTCAGGAACAACTTACGAGCAGTACTTC. Its protein is CASSLVSGTTYEQYF.

This clone appeared a few times. The genes are TRBV28 and TRBJ2-7; possibly TRBD2 for D (6 bases). Trimming removed 4 bases at V and 3 bases at J, with 13 bases between. The length of the CDR3 is 14 residues. Germline CDR1 MDHEN, CDR2 SYDVKM. DNA of the CDR3: TGTGCCAGCAGTTCGGGACTGGCAGTCTACGAGCAGTACTTC. This encodes CASSSGLAVYEQYF.

This chain uses TRBV6-5 with TRBJ2-1; D remains unclear. This CDR3 has 16 residues. Germline V lookup: CDR1 MNHEY, CDR2 SVGAGI. V shed 0 bases and J shed 2 bases, with 11 bases lying between them. CDR3 region: CASSYSVSRTYNEQFF. The CDR3 DNA reads TGTGCCAGCAGTTACTCGGTTAGCCGGACCTACAATGAGCAGTTCTTC.

This chain links TRBV19 with TRBJ2-5; possibly TRBD2 for D (6 bases). Germline-derived CDR1 and CDR2 are LNHDA and SQIVND (reference sequence). V was cut by 5 bases and J by 6 bases, with 13 bases left in between. The CDR3 spans 13 residues. The CDR3 here is CASSLDYSQTQYF. The CDR3 region has the DNA TGTGCCAGTAGTCTGGACTACAGTCAGACCCAGTACTTC.

This clone has more than one count but fewer than ten. CDR3 sequence reads: CASSGRTGANSPLHF. The CDR3 DNA sequence: TGTGCCAGCAGTGGCCGGACAGGAGCCAATTCACCCCTCCACTTT. This chain uses TRBV2 with TRBJ1-6, with 7 bases fitting TRBD1. Trimming at V came to 4 bases and at J to 7 bases, leaving 7 bases not matched to a gene. Germline CDR1 and CDR2: SNHLY and FYNNEI. The CDR3 consists of 15 residues.

This sequence joins TRBV5-4 and TRBJ1-1; D call uncertain. The germline V gene encodes CDR1 SGHNT and CDR2 YYREEE (reference sequence). The CDR3 is 16 residues long. The germline V and J ends were trimmed by 0 bases and 2 bases, with 14 bases remaining between them. The CDR3 DNA reads TGTGCCAGCAGCTTGGGGTCCCTAAGGGTCAACACTGAAGCTTTCTTT. It is translated as CASSLGSLRVNTEAFF.

The chain has TRBV11-2 and TRBJ2-3, with D hard to call. Germline V gene sequence: CDR1 SGHAT, CDR2 FQNNGV. Trimming took off 5 bases at V and 3 bases at J, with 6 bases between the two ends. The CDR3 is 12 amino acids. CDR3 residues: CASSALTDTQYF. DNA for the CDR3: TGTGCCAGCAGCGCCCTGACAGATACGCAGTATTTT.

This clone has a single count. The V gene is TRBV7-9, the J gene TRBJ1-1; D gene unclear. Germline CDR1 is SEHNR and CDR2 is FQNEAQ (reference sequence). The CDR3 consists of 14 residues. The V and J ends lost 5 bases and 1 base respectively, with 11 bases between them. In DNA, the CDR3 is TGTGCCAGCAGCCGCCTGGTTGGGAACACTGAAGCTTTCTTT. Its protein is CASSRLVGNTEAFF.